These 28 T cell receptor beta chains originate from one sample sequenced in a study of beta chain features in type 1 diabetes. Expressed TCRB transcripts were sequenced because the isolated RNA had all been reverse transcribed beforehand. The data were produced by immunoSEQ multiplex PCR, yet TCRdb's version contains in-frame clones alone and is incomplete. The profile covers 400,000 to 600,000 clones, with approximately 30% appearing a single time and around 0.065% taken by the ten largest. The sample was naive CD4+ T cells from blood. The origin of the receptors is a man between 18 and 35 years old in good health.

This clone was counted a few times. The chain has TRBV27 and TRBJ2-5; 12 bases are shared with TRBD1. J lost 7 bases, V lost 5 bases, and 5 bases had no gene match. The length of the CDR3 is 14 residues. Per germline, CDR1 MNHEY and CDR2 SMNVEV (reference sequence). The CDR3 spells CASSKGQGAGTQYF. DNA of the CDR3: TGTGCCAGCAGTAAGGGACAGGGGGCAGGGACCCAGTACTTC.

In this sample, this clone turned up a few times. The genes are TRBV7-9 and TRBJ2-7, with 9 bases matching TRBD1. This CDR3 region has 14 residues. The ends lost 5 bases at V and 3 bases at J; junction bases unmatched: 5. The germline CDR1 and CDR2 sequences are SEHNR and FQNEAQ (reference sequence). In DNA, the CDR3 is TGTGCCAGCAGCCTTGGACAGGGGCACTACGAGCAGTACTTC. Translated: CASSLGQGHYEQYF.

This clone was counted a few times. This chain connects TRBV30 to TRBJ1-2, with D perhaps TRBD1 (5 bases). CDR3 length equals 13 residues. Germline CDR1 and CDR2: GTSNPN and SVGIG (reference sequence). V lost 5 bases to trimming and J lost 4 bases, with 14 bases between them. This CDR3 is CAWGTGAAYGYTF. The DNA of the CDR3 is TGTGCCTGGGGAACAGGCGCCGCCTATGGCTACACCTTC.

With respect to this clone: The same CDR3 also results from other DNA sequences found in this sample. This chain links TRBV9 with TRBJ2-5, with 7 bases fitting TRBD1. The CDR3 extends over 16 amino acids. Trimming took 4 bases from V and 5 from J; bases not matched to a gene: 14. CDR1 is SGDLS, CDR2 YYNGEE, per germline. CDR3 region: CASSSTLQGQSETQYF. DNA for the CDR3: TGTGCCAGCAGCTCGACCTTACAGGGGCAGAGTGAGACCCAGTACTTC.

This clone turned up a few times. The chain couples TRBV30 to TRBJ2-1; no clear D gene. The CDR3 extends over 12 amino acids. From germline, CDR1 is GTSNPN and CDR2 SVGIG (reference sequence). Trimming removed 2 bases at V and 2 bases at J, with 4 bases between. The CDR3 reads CAWSLPYNEQFF. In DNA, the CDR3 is TGTGCCTGGAGTCTACCCTACAATGAGCAGTTCTTC.

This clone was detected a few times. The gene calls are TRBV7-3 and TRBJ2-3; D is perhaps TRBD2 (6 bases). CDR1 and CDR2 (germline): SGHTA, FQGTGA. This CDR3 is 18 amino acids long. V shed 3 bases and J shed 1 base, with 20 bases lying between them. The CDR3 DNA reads TGTGCCAGCAGCTTTACGCCTGTGGGAGGTGGTGGCACAGATACGCAGTATTTT. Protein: CASSFTPVGGGGTDTQYF. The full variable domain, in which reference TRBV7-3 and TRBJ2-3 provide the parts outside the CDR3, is GAGVSQTPSNKVTEKGKYVELRCDPISGHTALYWYRQSLGQGPEFLIYFQGTGAADDSGLPNDRFFAVRPEGSVSTLKIQRTERGDSAVYLCASSFTPVGGGGTDTQYFGPGTRLTVL.

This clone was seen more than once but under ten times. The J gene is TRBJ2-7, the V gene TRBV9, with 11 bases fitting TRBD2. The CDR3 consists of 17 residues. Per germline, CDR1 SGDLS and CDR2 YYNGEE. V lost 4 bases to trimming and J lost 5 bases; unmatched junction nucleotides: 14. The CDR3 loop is CASSPAWTSGLPNEQYF. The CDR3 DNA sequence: TGTGCCAGCAGCCCTGCATGGACTAGCGGGCTCCCTAACGAGCAGTACTTC.

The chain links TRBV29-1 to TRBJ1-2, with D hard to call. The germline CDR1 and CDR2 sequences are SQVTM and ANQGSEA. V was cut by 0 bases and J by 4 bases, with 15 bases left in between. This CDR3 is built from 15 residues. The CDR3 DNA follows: TGCAGCGTTGAAGAGTCGGGCGCCCGTACCTATGGCTACACCTTC. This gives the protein CSVEESGARTYGYTF. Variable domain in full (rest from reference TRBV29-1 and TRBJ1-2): SAVISQKPSRDICQRGTSLTIQCQVDSQVTMMFWYRQQPGQSLTLIATANQGSEATYESGFVIDKFPISRPNLTFSTLTVSNMSPEDSSIYLCSVEESGARTYGYTFGSGTRLTVV.

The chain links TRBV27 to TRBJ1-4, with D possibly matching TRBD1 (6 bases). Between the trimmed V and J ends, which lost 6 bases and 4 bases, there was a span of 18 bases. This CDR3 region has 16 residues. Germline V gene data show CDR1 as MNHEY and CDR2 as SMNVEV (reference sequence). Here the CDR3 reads CASRTRGGSGNEKLFF. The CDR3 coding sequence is TGTGCCAGCAGGACTCGGGGGGGCTCGGGTAATGAAAAACTGTTTTTT. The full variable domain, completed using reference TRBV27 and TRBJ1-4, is EAQVTQNPRYLITVTGKKLTVTCSQNMNHEYMSWYRQDPGLGLRQIYYSMNVEVTDKGDVPEGYKVSRKEKRNFPLILESPSPNQTSLYFCASRTRGGSGNEKLFFGSGTQLSVL.

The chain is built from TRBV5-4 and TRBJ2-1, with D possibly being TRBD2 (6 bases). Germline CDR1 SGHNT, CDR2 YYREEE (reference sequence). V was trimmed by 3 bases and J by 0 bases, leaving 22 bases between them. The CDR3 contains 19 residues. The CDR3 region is CASSSPLGAGPTSYNEQFF. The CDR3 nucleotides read TGTGCCAGCAGCTCGCCCCTCGGGGCGGGGCCCACCTCCTACAATGAGCAGTTCTTC. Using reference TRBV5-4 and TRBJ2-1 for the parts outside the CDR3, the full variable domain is ETGVTQSPTHLIKTRGQQVTLRCSSQSGHNTVSWYQQALGQGPQFIFQYYREEENGRGNFPPRFSGLQFPNYSSELNVNALELDDSALYLCASSSPLGAGPTSYNEQFFGPGTRLTVL.

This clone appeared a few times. This chain's CDR3 is CASEGGNQPQHF. CDR3 bases: TGTGCCAGCGAGGGTGGCAATCAGCCCCAGCATTTT. The chain uses TRBV2 and TRBJ1-5; no clear D. Trimming removed 8 bases at V and 2 bases at J, with 7 bases between. The germline V gene has CDR1 SNHLY and CDR2 FYNNEI. The CDR3 sequence is 12 residues long.

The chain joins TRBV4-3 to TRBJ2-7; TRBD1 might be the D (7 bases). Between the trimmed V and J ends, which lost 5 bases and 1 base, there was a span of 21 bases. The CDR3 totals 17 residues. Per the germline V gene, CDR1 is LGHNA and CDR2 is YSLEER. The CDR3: CASSFPDRTKTSYEQYF. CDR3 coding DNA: TGCGCCAGCAGCTTCCCGGACAGGACTAAAACTTCCTACGAGCAGTACTTC.

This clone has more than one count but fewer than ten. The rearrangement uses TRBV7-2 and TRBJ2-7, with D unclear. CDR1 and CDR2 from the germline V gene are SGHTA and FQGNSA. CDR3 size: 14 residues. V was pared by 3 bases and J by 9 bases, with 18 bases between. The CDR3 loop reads CASSFDGRVGSQYF. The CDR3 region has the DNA TGTGCCAGCAGCTTCGACGGACGCGTCGGATCGCAGTACTTC.

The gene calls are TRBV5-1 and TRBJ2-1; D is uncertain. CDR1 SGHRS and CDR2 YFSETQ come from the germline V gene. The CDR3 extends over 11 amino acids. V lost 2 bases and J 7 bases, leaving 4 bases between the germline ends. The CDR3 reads CASSFENEQFF. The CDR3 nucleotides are TGCGCCAGCAGCTTTGAGAATGAGCAGTTCTTC.

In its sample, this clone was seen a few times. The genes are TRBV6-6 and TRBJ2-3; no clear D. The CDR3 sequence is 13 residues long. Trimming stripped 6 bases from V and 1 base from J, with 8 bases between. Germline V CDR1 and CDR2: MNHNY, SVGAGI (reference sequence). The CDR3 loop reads CASSTWGTDTQYF. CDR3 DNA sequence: TGTGCCAGCAGCACCTGGGGCACAGATACGCAGTATTTT.

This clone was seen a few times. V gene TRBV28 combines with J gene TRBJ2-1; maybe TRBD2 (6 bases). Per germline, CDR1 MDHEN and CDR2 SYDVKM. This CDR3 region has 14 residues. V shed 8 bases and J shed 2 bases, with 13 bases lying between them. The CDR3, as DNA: TGTGCCAGCGTTGAGCGGGTACCCTACAATGAGCAGTTCTTC. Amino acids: CASVERVPYNEQFF.

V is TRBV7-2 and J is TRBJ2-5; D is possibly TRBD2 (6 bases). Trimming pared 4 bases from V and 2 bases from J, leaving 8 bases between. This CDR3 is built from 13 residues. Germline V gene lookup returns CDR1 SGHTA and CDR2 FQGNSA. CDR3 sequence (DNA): TGTGCCAGCAGCTACCGGGGGCAAGAGACCCAGTACTTC. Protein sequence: CASSYRGQETQYF.

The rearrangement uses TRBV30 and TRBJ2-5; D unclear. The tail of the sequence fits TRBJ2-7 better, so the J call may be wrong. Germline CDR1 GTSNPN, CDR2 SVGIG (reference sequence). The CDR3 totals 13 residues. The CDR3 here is CAWIRPASYEQYF. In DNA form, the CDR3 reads TGTGCCTGGATCCGGCCGGCCTCCTACGAGCAGTACTTC.

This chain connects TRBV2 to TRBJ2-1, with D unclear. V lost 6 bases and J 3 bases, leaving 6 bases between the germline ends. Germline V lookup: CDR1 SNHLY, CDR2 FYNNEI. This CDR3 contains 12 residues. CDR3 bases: TGTGCCAGCAGGAACCTCTACAATGAGCAGTTCTTC. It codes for CASRNLYNEQFF.

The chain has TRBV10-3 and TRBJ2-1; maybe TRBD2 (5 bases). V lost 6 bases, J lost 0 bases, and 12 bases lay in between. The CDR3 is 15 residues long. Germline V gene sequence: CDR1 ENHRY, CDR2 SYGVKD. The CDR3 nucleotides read TGTGCCATCAGCCCCTCGGACTCCTCCTACAATGAGCAGTTCTTC. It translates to CAISPSDSSYNEQFF.

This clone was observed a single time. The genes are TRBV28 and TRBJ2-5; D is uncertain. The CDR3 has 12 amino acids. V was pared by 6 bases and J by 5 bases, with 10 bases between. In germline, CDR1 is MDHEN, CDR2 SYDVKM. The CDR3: CASSSVGETQYF. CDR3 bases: TGTGCCAGCAGCTCGGTTGGGGAGACCCAGTACTTC.

The CDR3 bases are TGCGCCAGCAGCTTGAACGACACAGGGGACTATGGCTACACCTTC. The encoded protein is CASSLNDTGDYGYTF. This chain joins TRBV5-1 and TRBJ1-2; TRBD1 aligns across 7 bases. CDR3 length: 15 amino acids. Trimming at V came to 1 base and at J to 3 bases, leaving 6 bases not matched to a gene. Germline values: CDR1 SGHRS, CDR2 YFSETQ.

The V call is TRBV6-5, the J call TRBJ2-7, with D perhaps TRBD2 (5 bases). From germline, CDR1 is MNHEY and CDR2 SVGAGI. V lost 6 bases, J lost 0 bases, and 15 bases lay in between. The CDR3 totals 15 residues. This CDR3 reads CASRINIGLSYEQYF. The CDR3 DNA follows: TGTGCCAGCAGAATCAATATCGGACTCTCCTACGAGCAGTACTTC.

CDR3 nucleotide sequence: TGTGCCAGCAGCTTAGTGGCAGTCTACGAGCAGTACTTC. Its protein product is CASSLVAVYEQYF. This chain connects TRBV7-2 to TRBJ2-7; D is ambiguous. V was trimmed by 1 base and J by 3 bases, leaving 7 bases between them. CDR1 is SGHTA, CDR2 FQGNSA, per germline. The CDR3 totals 13 residues.

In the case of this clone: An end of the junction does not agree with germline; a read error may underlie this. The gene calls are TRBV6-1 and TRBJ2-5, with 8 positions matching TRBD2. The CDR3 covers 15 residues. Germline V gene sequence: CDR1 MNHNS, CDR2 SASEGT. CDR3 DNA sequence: TGTGCCATCAGTTGGGCTAGCGGGTACCAAGAGACCCAGTACTTC. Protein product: CAISWASGYQETQYF.

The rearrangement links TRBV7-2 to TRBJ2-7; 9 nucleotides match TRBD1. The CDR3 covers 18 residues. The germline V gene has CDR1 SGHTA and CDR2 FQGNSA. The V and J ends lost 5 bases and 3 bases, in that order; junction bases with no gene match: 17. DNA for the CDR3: TGTGCCAGCAGCACTCAATCCCCGGGACAGGGCCGTATCTACGAGCAGTACTTC. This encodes CASSTQSPGQGRIYEQYF.

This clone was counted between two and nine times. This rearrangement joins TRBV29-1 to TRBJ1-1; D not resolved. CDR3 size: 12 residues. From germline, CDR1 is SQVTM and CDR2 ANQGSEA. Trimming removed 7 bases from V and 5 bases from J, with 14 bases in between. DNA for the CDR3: TGCAGCGCCGATACCTCCTGGACTGAAGCTTTCTTT. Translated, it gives CSADTSWTEAFF.

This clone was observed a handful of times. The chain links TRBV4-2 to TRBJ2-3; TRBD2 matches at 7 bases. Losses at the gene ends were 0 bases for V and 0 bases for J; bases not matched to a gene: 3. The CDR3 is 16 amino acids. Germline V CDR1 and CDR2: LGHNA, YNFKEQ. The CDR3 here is CASSQDFSGSTDTQYF. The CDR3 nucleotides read TGTGCCAGCAGCCAAGATTTTAGCGGGAGCACAGATACGCAGTATTTT.